This passage covers 19 T cell receptor beta chains from one sample sequenced in a study of cytotoxic CD8 clonotypes in ibrutinib-treated CLL. Data came from immunoSEQ multiplex PCR; TCRdb stores just in-frame clones and leaves some out. The repertoire holds approximately 340,000 clones, with roughly two thirds as singletons. Source: PBMCs, taken after 36 months of ibrutinib treatment. The source of these receptors is a human donor with chronic lymphocytic leukemia.

V is TRBV7-9 and J is TRBJ1-4, with 7 nucleotides matching TRBD1. CDR1 is SEHNR, CDR2 FQNEAQ, per germline (reference sequence). The CDR3 loop spans 15 amino acids. J lost 4 bases, V lost 1 base, and 3 bases had no gene match. The CDR3 DNA sequence: TGTGCCAGCAGCTTAGGGGGACAGATTAATGAAAAACTGTTTTTT. It translates to CASSLGGQINEKLFF.

Worth noting for this clone: The same CDR3 is also encoded by other DNA sequences in this sample. The chain combines TRBV5-1 with TRBJ2-7; 9 bases match TRBD1. V dropped 2 bases and J dropped 7; count of bases not matched to a gene: 7. This CDR3 spans 14 amino acids. The germline CDR1 and CDR2 sequences are SGHRS and YFSETQ. The CDR3 bases are TGCGCCAGCAGCTTAAGGACAGGGGCTCGGGAGCAGTACTTC. Protein product: CASSLRTGAREQYF. Supplemented by reference TRBV5-1 and TRBJ2-7, the full variable domain reads KAGVTQTPRYLIKTRGQQVTLSCSPISGHRSVSWYQQTPGQGLQFLFEYFSETQRNKGNFPGRFSGRQFSNSRSEMNVSTLELGDSALYLCASSLRTGAREQYFGPGTRLTVT.

The chain has TRBV6-6 and TRBJ2-2; D not resolved. V gave up 2 bases and J gave up 4 bases, with 5 bases separating them. CDR1 and CDR2 (germline): MNHNY, SVGAGI (reference sequence). This CDR3 comprises 13 residues. The CDR3 sequence: CASSYGITGELFF. Written as DNA, the CDR3 is TGTGCCAGCAGTTACGGAATCACCGGGGAGCTGTTTTTT.

The genes are TRBV4-1 and TRBJ1-5; D remains unclear. This CDR3 contains 14 residues. The germline CDR1 and CDR2 sequences are MGHRA and YSYEKL. V dropped 1 base and J dropped 5 bases, with 9 bases sitting between them. The CDR3 sequence is CASSQVDSDQPQHF. The CDR3 DNA reads TGCGCCAGCAGCCAAGTGGACTCCGATCAGCCCCAGCATTTT.

The rearrangement uses TRBV28 and TRBJ1-2, with a weak D call TRBD1 (5 bases). Trimming left V 3 bases short and J 7 bases short, with 12 bases between. The CDR3 spans 13 residues. Germline V CDR1 and CDR2: MDHEN, SYDVKM. The CDR3 DNA sequence: TGTGCCAGCAGTTTTGGAGGGGAGGCTGGCTACACCTTC. Translated: CASSFGGEAGYTF.

The V and J genes are TRBV25-1 and TRBJ1-6; D remains unclear. Germline V gene data show CDR1 as MGHDK and CDR2 as SYGVNS. V was cut by 1 base and J by 8 bases, with 9 bases left in between. The CDR3 consists of 14 residues. Written as DNA, the CDR3 is TGTGCCAGCAGTGAATTTTTAGGAGATTCACCCCTCCACTTT. This translates into CASSEFLGDSPLHF.

The chain employs TRBV2 and TRBJ1-2; 7 bases map to TRBD1. This CDR3 comprises 13 residues. The V gene's germline CDR1 is SNHLY and CDR2 FYNNEI. V lost 7 bases, J lost 5 bases, and 7 bases stayed unmatched. CDR3: CASNLQGYYGYTF. The CDR3, as DNA: TGTGCCAGCAACCTACAGGGGTATTATGGCTACACCTTC. Filled out from reference TRBV2 and TRBJ1-2, the complete variable domain reads EPEVTQTPSHQVTQMGQEVILRCVPISNHLYFYWYRQILGQKVEFLVSFYNNEISEKSEIFDDQFSVERPDGSNFTLKIRSTKLEDSAMYFCASNLQGYYGYTFGSGTRLTVV.

In its sample, this clone was seen a few times. The rearrangement joins TRBV6-4 to TRBJ2-7; D possibly corresponds to TRBD2 (5 bases). Germline CDR1 and CDR2: MRHNA and SNTAGT. The ends were cut back, 6 bases at V and 3 bases at J, with 15 bases in the middle. The CDR3 consists of 14 residues. CDR3 DNA sequence: TGTGCCAGCAGCCGACGGCCCGGGAACTACGAGCAGTACTTC. This gives the protein CASSRRPGNYEQYF.

This clone was counted only a few times. This chain joins TRBV14 and TRBJ2-1; 9 positions agree with TRBD2. V shed 1 base and J 16 bases; nucleotides not matched to a gene: 8. From germline, CDR1 is SGHDN and CDR2 FVKESK. This CDR3 is built from 13 residues. The CDR3 reads CASSQVAGEGLFF. Written as DNA, the CDR3 is TGTGCCAGCAGCCAAGTAGCGGGAGAAGGATTATTCTTC.

The chain uses TRBV2 and TRBJ2-2, with 10 bases lining up with TRBD1. In germline, CDR1 is SNHLY, CDR2 FYNNEI. Trimming removed 6 bases from V and 3 bases from J; junction bases left unmatched: 4. CDR3 size: 15 residues. The CDR3 DNA reads as TGTGCCAGCAGATCGGACAGGGGGTACACCGGGGAGCTGTTTTTT. It yields the protein CASRSDRGYTGELFF. Combining the CDR3 with reference TRBV2 and TRBJ2-2 gives the whole variable domain EPEVTQTPSHQVTQMGQEVILRCVPISNHLYFYWYRQILGQKVEFLVSFYNNEISEKSEIFDDQFSVERPDGSNFTLKIRSTKLEDSAMYFCASRSDRGYTGELFFGEGSRLTVL.

The chain uses TRBV6-5 and TRBJ1-2, with D uncertain. Germline V gene data show CDR1 as MNHEY and CDR2 as SVGAGI. CDR3 size: 14 residues. The V and J ends lost 6 bases and 1 base respectively, with 12 bases between them. Here the CDR3 reads CASSEVAHNYGYTF. Written as DNA, the CDR3 is TGTGCCAGCAGCGAGGTGGCTCATAACTATGGCTACACCTTC.

The chain uses TRBV7-2 and TRBJ1-3; D gene ambiguous. This CDR3 is built from 14 residues. The V end lost 5 bases, the J end lost 3 bases, and 11 bases lay between the germline ends. The germline CDR1 and CDR2 sequences are SGHTA and FQGNSA. In nucleotides, the CDR3 is TGTGCCAGCAGCCTCGGCGGCCGTGGAAACACCATATATTTT. Its protein is CASSLGGRGNTIYF.

Only one count was recorded for this clone. V usage is TRBV7-9 and J usage is TRBJ1-4; 9 bases line up with TRBD1. Looked up from germline, CDR1 is SEHNR and CDR2 is FQNEAQ (reference sequence). This CDR3 region has 14 residues. Trimming at V came to 7 bases and at J to 6 bases, leaving 6 bases not matched to a gene. In nucleotides, the CDR3 is TGTGCCAGCACCTTGACAGGGGGGTATGAAAAACTGTTTTTT. Encoded protein: CASTLTGGYEKLFF.

V usage is TRBV2 and J usage is TRBJ2-7, with D unresolved. V lost 7 bases and J 5 bases, leaving 21 bases between the germline ends. CDR3 size: 15 residues. Looked up from germline, CDR1 is SNHLY and CDR2 is FYNNEI. The CDR3 protein is CASMGNPLLGHEQYF. CDR3 DNA sequence: TGTGCCAGCATGGGTAACCCTCTGCTAGGGCACGAGCAGTACTTC.

The genes are TRBV18 and TRBJ1-3; D is uncertain. V lost 3 bases and J 0 bases, leaving 9 bases between the germline ends. This CDR3 contains 15 residues. Germline V gene sequence: CDR1 KGHSH, CDR2 LQKENI. The CDR3 DNA reads as TGTGCCAGCTCACCTGGACTGCTCTCTGGAAACACCATATATTTT. Protein product: CASSPGLLSGNTIYF.

Written as DNA, the CDR3 is TGTGCCAGCAGTCGGAGGTACTACGAGCAGTACTTC. This sequence encodes CASSRRYYEQYF. This chain uses TRBV28 with TRBJ2-7, with TRBD2 as a possible D gene (5 bases). V was cut by 5 bases and J by 3 bases, with 8 bases left in between. The CDR3 has 12 residues. Germline CDR1 reads MDHEN; CDR2 reads SYDVKM.

The chain couples TRBV7-9 to TRBJ2-2, with TRBD1 as a possible D gene (5 bases). Looked up from germline, CDR1 is SEHNR and CDR2 is FQNEAQ (reference sequence). V lost 6 bases, J lost 3 bases, and 23 bases lay in between. The CDR3 is 18 residues long. The CDR3 DNA is TGTGCCAGCAGGGGCCCTGGGGCAGGCCAAGCCTACACCGGGGAGCTGTTTTTT. Its translation: CASRGPGAGQAYTGELFF.

In this sample, this clone turned up a few times. The chain employs TRBV11-2 and TRBJ1-6; the D gene is possibly TRBD1 (6 bases). V lost 1 base and J 6 bases, leaving 7 bases between the germline ends. The CDR3 is 14 amino acids. Germline CDR1 is SGHAT and CDR2 is FQNNGV. CDR3 DNA: TGTGCCAGCAGCTTAGGGACAGTTAATTCACCCCTCCACTTT. As protein: CASSLGTVNSPLHF.

This chain connects TRBV20-1 to TRBJ1-1; no firm D call. With 4 bases removed from V and 8 bases from J, the gap between germline ends came to 11 bases. This CDR3 region has 11 residues. Germline assignment: CDR1 DFQATT and CDR2 SNEGSKA (reference sequence). As DNA, the CDR3 is TGCAGTGCTACCTCCAGTTCGGAAGCTTTCTTT. Translating it yields CSATSSSEAFF.